The 8 T cell receptor beta chains below were found in one sample sequenced in a study of blood T cell repertoires in COVID-19. TCRdb's table, derived via immunoSEQ multiplex PCR, lists solely in-frame clones and lacks some. This table has approximately 210,000 clones, roughly 77% appearing once. Sequenced sample: PBMCs or T cells enriched from blood (not recorded which). Receptors originate from a woman aged 45 to 65 with acute COVID-19.

J is TRBJ1-6 and V is TRBV2; 7 positions agree with TRBD1. The CDR3 loop spans 16 amino acids. Germline trimming cut 6 bases from V and 0 bases from J; bases unmatched to any gene: 5. From germline, CDR1 is SNHLY and CDR2 FYNNEI. The CDR3 region has the DNA TGTGCCAGCAGCAGGGACAGAGGCTCCTATAATTCACCCCTCCACTTT. Translating it yields CASSRDRGSYNSPLHF.

This rearrangement joins TRBV3-1 (or the pseudogene TRBV3-2) to TRBJ1-2; 10 positions agree with TRBD1. The V gene's germline CDR1 is LGHDT and CDR2 YNNKEL (reference sequence). The CDR3 has 18 amino acids. With 1 base clipped from V and 4 bases from J, the junction kept 12 bases outside the gene matches. The CDR3 reads CASSQGRLGTGEGYGYTF. The CDR3 region has the DNA TGTGCCAGCAGCCAAGGTCGATTAGGGACAGGGGAGGGCTATGGCTACACCTTC.

The V gene is TRBV6-5, the J gene TRBJ1-4; 8 bases map to TRBD1. Germline CDR1 is MNHEY and CDR2 is SVGAGI. This CDR3 has 15 residues. With V trimmed by 7 bases and J by 5 bases, 9 bases remained unmatched. In DNA, the CDR3 is TGTGCCAGCACCCCCAGGGGGCGAAGGAATGAAAAACTGTTTTTT. Translation: CASTPRGRRNEKLFF.

CDR3 coding DNA: TGTGCCAGCAGCTTAAGGAGGGGCCGGAACACCGGGGAGCTGTTTTTT. Protein: CASSLRRGRNTGELFF. The chain combines TRBV7-2 with TRBJ2-2, with D possibly matching TRBD2 (6 bases). This CDR3 comprises 16 residues. Germline loops: CDR1 SGHTA, CDR2 FQGNSA. Trimming pared 2 bases from V and 1 base from J, leaving 11 bases between. The full variable domain, with the rest looked up from reference TRBV7-2 and TRBJ2-2, is GAGVSQSPSNKVTEKGKDVELRCDPISGHTALYWYRQSLGQGLEFLIYFQGNSAPDKSGLPSDRFSAERTGGSVSTLTIQRTQQEDSAVYLCASSLRRGRNTGELFFGEGSRLTVL.

The rearrangement uses TRBV6-6 and TRBJ1-2, with 10 bases identical to TRBD1. CDR1 is MNHNY and CDR2 is SVGAGI in the germline V gene (reference sequence). CDR3 size: 14 residues. Unmatched junction bases numbered 5, after V lost 4 bases and J lost 6 bases. Here the CDR3 reads CASSSVTGGDGYTF. The CDR3 DNA follows: TGTGCCAGCAGTTCGGTGACAGGGGGCGATGGCTACACCTTC.

The rearrangement joins TRBV19 to TRBJ1-2; 9 nucleotides agree with TRBD1. CDR1 is LNHDA, CDR2 SQIVND, per germline (reference sequence). The V and J ends lost 5 bases and 3 bases, in that order; junction bases with no gene match: 7. The CDR3 sequence is 15 residues long. In nucleotides, the CDR3 is TGTGCCAGTAGTCTCGGGACAGGGCATCACTATGGCTACACCTTC. This codes for CASSLGTGHHYGYTF.

V gene TRBV27 combines with J gene TRBJ2-1, with D unclear. Between the trimmed V and J ends, which lost 6 bases and 2 bases, there was a span of 14 bases. Germline CDR1 MNHEY, CDR2 SMNVEV (reference sequence). The CDR3 runs to 15 residues. Here the CDR3 DNA reads TGTGCCAGCAGCCGCGACTGGAGAGCCTACAATGAGCAGTTCTTC. This translates into CASSRDWRAYNEQFF.

This clone has only one observation. The chain employs TRBV28 and TRBJ1-2; 9 nucleotides align to TRBD1. The CDR3 is made up of 14 amino acids. After removal of 7 bases from V and 3 bases from J, the junction contained 6 bases not matched to a gene. Germline CDR1 reads MDHEN; CDR2 reads SYDVKM. CDR3 DNA sequence: TGTGCCAGCACTCCGGGGGACAGGGACTATGGCTACACCTTC. Protein: CASTPGDRDYGYTF.